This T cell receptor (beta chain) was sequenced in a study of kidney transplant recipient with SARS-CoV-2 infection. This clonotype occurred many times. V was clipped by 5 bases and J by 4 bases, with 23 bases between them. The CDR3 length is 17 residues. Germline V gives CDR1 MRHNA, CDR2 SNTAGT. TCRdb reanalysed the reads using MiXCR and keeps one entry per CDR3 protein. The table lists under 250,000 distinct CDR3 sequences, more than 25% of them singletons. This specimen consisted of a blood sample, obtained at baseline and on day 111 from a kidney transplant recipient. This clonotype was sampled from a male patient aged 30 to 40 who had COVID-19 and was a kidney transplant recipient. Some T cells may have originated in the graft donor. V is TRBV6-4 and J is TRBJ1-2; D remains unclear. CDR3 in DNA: TGTGCCAGCAGTAAAAGGTACTCACACGGAAAGACCTATGGCTACACCTTC. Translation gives CASSKRYSHGKTYGYTF.